This T cell receptor (beta chain) was recorded in a study of T cell responses to AZD1222 COVID-19 vaccine. Overall study: Whether given at about 4 or about 12 weeks, second doses were pooled. General observations from the study: Sampling that yielded the repertoires occurred only after the peak T cell response. Recipients of AZD1222 seropositive at baseline numbered only 5 to 7. Mostly white British, mostly female donors; authors suggested clonal diversity may be underestimated.

The ends lost 3 bases at V and 3 bases at J; junction bases unmatched: 9. Germline CDR1 is SGHDN and CDR2 is FVKESK. The CDR3 is made up of 19 amino acids. Comment on this clone: Its antigen is still unknown.

Sequenced by immunoSEQ multiplex PCR; TCRdb stores in-frame clones only, minus some. This sample has approximately 100,000 clones; roughly 91% occur once, and the top ten carry roughly 17%. The clonotype was recovered from an adult in good health. The specimen was peripheral blood, collected on day 0 of AZD1222 vaccination. The chain carries TRBV14 and TRBJ2-6, with 12 bases matching TRBD1. The CDR3 DNA reads as TGTGCCAGCAGCCATATGGGACAGGGGGCTCGAAGTGGGGCCAACGTCCTGACTTTC. This codes for CASSHMGQGARSGANVLTF.